The clone carrying this TCR beta chain was recorded at least ten times. As yet, its antigen is unknown. TCRdb analysed the 5' RACE reads with MiXCR anew, one entry per CDR3 protein. The table has roughly 90,000 distinct CDR3 sequences, roughly 8% seen once. This specimen belongs to a study of CD8 T cells in ankylosing spondylitis. Study-wide results and limits: Peripheral blood held disease-linked clones only at relatively low frequency, and these were CD8+. Some of the motif variants had earlier been found in reactive arthritis patients' fluid and blood. There was a TCR beta motif, made of 7 or 8 highly homologous variants, that appeared characteristic of ankylosing spondylitis blood.

Germline CDR1 reads DFQATT; CDR2 reads SNEGSKA (reference sequence). The J segment lost 4 bases and the V segment lost 3 bases, leaving 4 bases of the junction unmatched. CDR3 size: 13 residues. Source material: blood, either unsorted or a sorted T cell fraction (not recorded which). This sequence originates from a male donor with ankylosing spondylitis or in good health (not recorded which). The genes are TRBV20-1 and TRBJ2-7; 9 bases line up with TRBD1. The CDR3 loop reads CSARGTGWYEQYF. The DNA of the CDR3 is TGCAGTGCTAGGGGGACAGGGTGGTACGAGCAGTACTTC.